This is a list of T cell receptor beta chains from one sample in a study of blood T cell repertoires in COVID-19. The assay was immunoSEQ multiplex PCR, and TCRdb's table has in-frame clones only and misses some. The sample has roughly 120,000 clones, roughly 81% seen once. Sequences were obtained from peripheral blood. The receptors derive from a man between 35 and 55 years old with acute or convalescent COVID-19. Both conserved end residues are trimmed from each CDR3. D genes are given only for firm matches. Rows may omit the clone size; those that give it use once, few, many or a size class.

v_gene	j_gene	d_gene	abundance	CDR3aa
TRBV3-1/TRBV3-2	TRBJ1-1	NA	NA	ASSQDIREAF
TRBV18	TRBJ2-1	TRBD2	NA	ASSSLAGGHNEQF
TRBV24-1	TRBJ1-5	NA	NA	ATTDQRTPEGNQPQH
TRBV2	TRBJ2-2	TRBD1	NA	ASSRQGPNTGELF
TRBV2	TRBJ1-2	TRBD1	NA	ASSVRQGRDGYT
TRBV11-2	TRBJ2-1	NA	once	ASRSMWGESYNEQF
TRBV25-1	TRBJ2-2	NA	many	ASSDPRAGTGELF
TRBV6-6	TRBJ2-1	NA	NA	ASTISLGSGEQF
TRBV2	TRBJ1-2	TRBD1	NA	ASRMATGGINYGYT
TRBV6-5	TRBJ2-3	NA	NA	ASSYVRGTDTQY
TRBV19	TRBJ2-4	NA	NA	ASSGLTGPLAKNIQY
TRBV27	TRBJ1-2	TRBD1	NA	ASSFFGQTGGYYGYT
TRBV5-6	TRBJ2-2	TRBD2	NA	ASTTPGGGNTGELF
TRBV30	TRBJ2-1	NA	NA	AWSRGASNEQF
TRBV11-2	TRBJ1-5	TRBD1	NA	ASSLDRGRQPQH
TRBV4-1	TRBJ1-4	NA	NA	ASSQEGKGLATNEKLF
TRBV12-5	TRBJ2-7	NA	NA	ASGAGLSSYEQY
TRBV4-1	TRBJ2-7	NA	NA	ASSQPGQNYEQY
TRBV29-1	TRBJ2-3	NA	NA	SSDAEDLTDTQY
TRBV19	TRBJ1-2	TRBD1	NA	ASSTGQGTTGYT
TRBV3-1/TRBV3-2	TRBJ2-3	NA	NA	ASSHSGPGLPTDTQY
TRBV29-1	TRBJ1-1	NA	NA	SVEEIHFEAF
TRBV7-2	TRBJ2-5	TRBD2	NA	ASSPPSGGARETQY
TRBV7-2	TRBJ2-1	NA	NA	ASSLGGGAARNEQF
TRBV5-1	TRBJ2-1	TRBD1	NA	ASSLDRFTFSSYNEQF
TRBV5-1	TRBJ2-3	TRBD1	NA	ASSSDRAGDTQY
TRBV3-1/TRBV3-2	TRBJ2-4	TRBD1	NA	ASRGVPGQGSKNIQY
TRBV29-1	TRBJ2-3	TRBD2	NA	SVQHPPGLAGDTDTQY
TRBV7-2	TRBJ2-1	TRBD2	NA	ASSLVGSSGGAFYNEQF
TRBV21-1	TRBJ1-5	NA	NA	ASSKGHSVLPQH
TRBV5-1	TRBJ1-3	TRBD1	few	ASGTGVSGNTIY
TRBV27	TRBJ1-5	TRBD1	NA	ASGDRGLVQPQH
TRBV7-3	TRBJ2-5	TRBD1	NA	ASSQFKGAGETQY
TRBV3-1/TRBV3-2	TRBJ1-1	TRBD1	NA	ASSFGQGEAF
TRBV3-1/TRBV3-2	TRBJ2-1	NA	NA	ASSQGHDEQF
TRBV9	TRBJ1-2	NA	NA	ASSVGASPNYGYT
TRBV2	TRBJ2-3	TRBD2	NA	ASSEQRGVTDTQY
TRBV7-9	TRBJ2-2	NA	NA	ASSHLVSTGELF
TRBV6-6	TRBJ2-1	NA	NA	ASSYWGNFDSGTQTPSSYNEQF
TRBV29-1	TRBJ2-3	TRBD1	NA	SASGQGAGDTQY
TRBV7-8	TRBJ1-6	TRBD1	few	ASRIGGNSPLH
TRBV5-6	TRBJ2-7	NA	NA	ASSRVLLEQY
TRBV15	TRBJ2-5	TRBD2	NA	ATSRGAGGYQETQY
TRBV4-3	TRBJ2-2	NA	NA	ASSQGPRGTGELF
TRBV9	TRBJ2-3	NA	NA	ASSVSRGSTDTQY
TRBV24-1	TRBJ2-3	TRBD2	NA	ATSDPLAGGTDTQY
TRBV30	TRBJ2-1	TRBD2	NA	AWRYSGGAFDEQF
TRBV19	TRBJ1-1	NA	NA	ASSIVYLGGGELMSTEAF
TRBV12-3/TRBV12-4	TRBJ1-2	TRBD1	NA	ASSPDRRYGYT
TRBV19	TRBJ1-2	NA	NA	ASSIGQVHGYT
TRBV9	TRBJ1-2	TRBD1	NA	ASSNTGTGSGYGYT